What follows are 20 T cell receptor beta chains derived from one specimen sequenced in a study of PD-1 blockade in classical Hodgkin lymphoma. TCRdb's copy holds only in-frame clones and misses some; the assay was immunoSEQ multiplex PCR. Of roughly 96,000 clones in the sample, 89% are singletons; the top ten hold 9.5% to 12%. Every one of the patients relapsed after autologous stem cell transplantation (brentuximab vedotin exposure was variable). This sample comprised peripheral blood mononuclear cells (PBMCs), obtained before the second cycle of nivolumab. The receptor set was obtained from a human donor with classical Hodgkin lymphoma.

CDR3 DNA sequence: TGTGCCAGCAGTAAGGGATTCAAGGACACTGAAGCTTTCTTT. Translation gives CASSKGFKDTEAFF. This chain connects TRBV6-5 to TRBJ1-1; D ambiguous. Trimming shortened V by 5 bases and J by 3 bases, and 13 bases separated the two germline ends. The length of the CDR3 is 14 residues. Looked up from germline, CDR1 is MNHEY and CDR2 is SVGAGI.

The V and J genes are TRBV5-1 and TRBJ1-1; 9 positions match TRBD1. Trimming removed 0 bases from V and 12 bases from J; junction bases left unmatched: 9. The germline CDR1 and CDR2 sequences are SGHRS and YFSETQ. The CDR3 has 14 amino acids. The CDR3 DNA follows: TGCGCCAGCAGCTTGGCATCGACAGGGGGAACGACTTTCTTT. This sequence encodes CASSLASTGGTTFF.

The J gene is TRBJ2-7, the V gene TRBV18; 9 bases align to TRBD1. Trimming took 4 bases from V and 6 from J; bases not matched to a gene: 4. The CDR3 contains 13 residues. Germline CDR1 and CDR2: KGHSH and LQKENI. This CDR3 reads CASSRETGGEQYF. The CDR3 bases are TGTGCCAGCTCACGTGAGACAGGGGGCGAGCAGTACTTC. The variable domain in full, with the rest retrieved from reference TRBV18 and TRBJ2-7, is NAGVMQNPRHLVRRRGQEARLRCSPMKGHSHVYWYRQLPEEGLKFMVYLQKENIIDESGMPKERFSAEFPKEGPSILRIQQVVRGDSAAYFCASSRETGGEQYFGPGTRLTVT.

The rearrangement uses TRBV5-1 and TRBJ2-3, with a weak D call TRBD2 (7 bases). V lost 4 bases and J 2 bases, leaving 14 bases between the germline ends. Germline CDR1 is SGHRS and CDR2 is YFSETQ. This CDR3 region has 15 residues. The CDR3 DNA follows: TGCGCCAGCAGCGGGGGGGCAGTCTACACAGATACGCAGTATTTT. Translation: CASSGGAVYTDTQYF.

The genes are TRBV27 and TRBJ2-7; TRBD1 aligns across 9 bases. From germline, CDR1 is MNHEY and CDR2 SMNVEV (reference sequence). There are 13 residues in the CDR3. Trimming cost V 6 bases and J 5 bases; bases outside gene matches: 5. In DNA, the CDR3 is TGTGCCAGCAGCAAGCGACAGGGGGACGAGCAGTACTTC. It codes for CASSKRQGDEQYF.

This chain links TRBV29-1 with TRBJ1-2; a weak D match, TRBD1 (5 bases). The CDR3 contains 11 residues. Deletions cut 7 bases from V and 7 bases from J, with 13 bases between. The germline CDR1 and CDR2 sequences are SQVTM and ANQGSEA. The CDR3 reads CSAWGTLGYTF. The CDR3 DNA sequence: TGCAGCGCCTGGGGGACTCTTGGCTACACCTTC.

The chain employs TRBV5-6 and TRBJ2-7; D is perhaps TRBD1 (6 bases). Per the germline V gene, CDR1 is SGHDT and CDR2 is YYEEEE. The CDR3 is 15 residues long. V dropped 4 bases and J dropped 2 bases, with 16 bases sitting between them. CDR3 DNA: TGTGCCAGCAGCCCCCCAGGGGCCAATCCCTACGAGCAGTACTTC. Encoded protein: CASSPPGANPYEQYF.

With respect to this clone: The junction and the germline gene differ at one end; a read error may be behind it. V is TRBV28 and J is TRBJ2-7; D remains ambiguous. This CDR3 spans 13 amino acids. The germline V gene encodes CDR1 MDHEN and CDR2 SYDVKM. CDR3 nucleotide sequence: TGTGCCAGCAGTCCCCCCACTGTTTCGGGCGGTATCTTC. It translates to CASSPPTVSGGIF.

The rearrangement joins TRBV4-2 to TRBJ2-2, with D possibly being TRBD2 (5 bases). Germline V CDR1 and CDR2: LGHNA, YNFKEQ. V lost 6 bases and J lost 0, with 11 bases in between. The CDR3 has 15 amino acids. CDR3 loop: CASRTPAANTGELFF. The CDR3, as DNA: TGTGCCAGCAGGACACCAGCGGCGAACACCGGGGAGCTGTTTTTT.

The rearrangement links TRBV19 to TRBJ1-1, with 9 bases identical to TRBD1. Trimming cost V 5 bases and J 1 base; bases outside gene matches: 5. CDR1 is LNHDA, CDR2 SQIVND, per germline (reference sequence). The CDR3 contains 15 residues. CDR3 in DNA: TGTGCCAGTAGTCCGGACAGGGGTACGAACACTGAAGCTTTCTTT. Translating gives CASSPDRGTNTEAFF.

This chain joins TRBV6-6 and TRBJ1-5; possible D gene TRBD1, 5 bases. Germline V gives CDR1 MNHNY, CDR2 SVGAGI (reference sequence). There are 14 residues in the CDR3. Trimming removed 6 bases at V and 0 bases at J, with 9 bases between. CDR3 residues: CASRPGYSNQPQHF. The DNA for the CDR3 is TGTGCCAGCAGACCAGGGTATAGCAATCAGCCCCAGCATTTT.

This clone was detected a few times. The J gene is TRBJ2-7, the V gene TRBV7-9; D is ambiguous. Germline V gives CDR1 SEHNR, CDR2 FQNEAQ (reference sequence). V was clipped by 3 bases and J by 2 bases, with 5 bases between them. The CDR3 sequence is 12 residues long. CDR3 in amino acids: CASSLGTYEQYF. DNA of the CDR3: TGTGCCAGCAGCTTGGGCACCTACGAGCAGTACTTC.

The gene calls are TRBV6-5 and TRBJ2-1, with D possibly being TRBD2 (5 bases). The CDR3 length is 13 residues. Deletions cut 2 bases from V and 6 bases from J, with 8 bases between. The V gene's germline CDR1 is MNHEY and CDR2 SVGAGI. The CDR3 nucleotides are TGTGCCAGCAGTTACCTCACTAGCAATGAGCAGTTCTTC. It yields the protein CASSYLTSNEQFF.

In this sample, this clone turned up once. The chain carries TRBV7-2 and TRBJ2-1, with D uncertain. The length of the CDR3 is 14 residues. The V end lost 10 bases, the J end lost 4 bases, and 17 bases lay between the germline ends. The V gene's germline CDR1 is SGHTA and CDR2 FQGNSA. The CDR3: CAMGPALKYNEQFF. CDR3 nucleotides: TGTGCCATGGGTCCGGCCCTAAAATACAATGAGCAGTTCTTC.

The gene calls are TRBV11-3 and TRBJ2-2; unclear D gene. The CDR3 is 11 amino acids. Trimming removed 5 bases at V and 5 bases at J, with 3 bases between. Germline V CDR1 and CDR2: SGHNT, YENEEA. The CDR3 spells CASSKTGELFF. In DNA, the CDR3 is TGTGCCAGCAGCAAAACCGGGGAGCTGTTTTTT.

DNA for the CDR3: TGTGCCACCAGCAGAGTTGATGAAAAACTGTTTTTT. It codes for CATSRVDEKLFF. The chain has TRBV15 and TRBJ1-4, with D uncertain. V dropped 1 base and J dropped 6 bases, with 3 bases sitting between them. Germline V gene data show CDR1 as LNHNV and CDR2 as YYDKDF (reference sequence). There are 12 residues in the CDR3.

The rearrangement links TRBV28 to TRBJ1-5, with TRBD1 matching over 10 bases. The CDR3 covers 14 residues. The germline V gene has CDR1 MDHEN and CDR2 SYDVKM. The V segment lost 7 bases and the J segment 5 bases; nucleotides outside the gene matches: 5. The CDR3: CASTLDRGDQPQHF. DNA of the CDR3: TGTGCCAGCACCCTGGACAGGGGGGATCAGCCCCAGCATTTT.

This clone is termed medium-sized (0.01 to 0.1%). The V gene is TRBV29-1, the J gene TRBJ2-3; the match to TRBD1 covers 7 bases. Germline CDR1 SQVTM, CDR2 ANQGSEA. The CDR3 spans 15 residues. V shed 8 bases and J 2 bases; nucleotides not matched to a gene: 13. CDR3 sequence reads: CSPRLRGHPTDTQYF. The CDR3 coding sequence is TGCAGCCCACGATTAAGGGGGCACCCCACAGATACGCAGTATTTT.

This chain joins TRBV27 and TRBJ2-5, with D perhaps matching TRBD1 or TRBD2 (5 bases each). Germline CDR1 reads MNHEY; CDR2 reads SMNVEV (reference sequence). The CDR3 is made up of 14 amino acids. V lost 0 bases and J lost 4, with 9 bases in between. The CDR3 protein is CASSLSGTIETQYF. In DNA form, the CDR3 reads TGTGCCAGCAGTTTATCTGGGACGATAGAGACCCAGTACTTC.

This chain connects TRBV6-1 to TRBJ2-7; D is unclear. V lost 0 bases to trimming and J lost 2 bases, with 5 bases between them. The CDR3 extends over 13 amino acids. Germline CDR1 and CDR2: MNHNS and SASEGT. The CDR3 sequence is CASSEAPPYEQYF. The CDR3 DNA sequence: TGTGCCAGCAGTGAAGCGCCACCCTACGAGCAGTACTTC.